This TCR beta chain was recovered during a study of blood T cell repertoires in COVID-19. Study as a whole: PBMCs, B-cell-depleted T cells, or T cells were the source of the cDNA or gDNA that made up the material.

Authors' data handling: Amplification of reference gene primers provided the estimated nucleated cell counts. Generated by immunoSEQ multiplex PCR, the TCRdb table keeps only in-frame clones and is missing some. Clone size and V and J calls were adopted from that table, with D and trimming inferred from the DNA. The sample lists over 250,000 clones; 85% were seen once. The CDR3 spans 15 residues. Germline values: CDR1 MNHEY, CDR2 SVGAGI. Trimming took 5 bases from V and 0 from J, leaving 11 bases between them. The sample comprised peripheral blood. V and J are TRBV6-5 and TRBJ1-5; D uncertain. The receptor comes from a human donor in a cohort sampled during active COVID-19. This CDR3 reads CASSKQQGSNQPQHF. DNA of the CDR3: TGTGCCAGCAGTAAACAGCAAGGTAGCAATCAGCCCCAGCATTTT.